Below, 21 T cell receptor beta chains from the same sample are listed, as sequenced in a study of memory CD4+ T cells and cytomegalovirus serostatus. Single viable CD3+CD4+CD8-CD45RO+ cells were sorted as the memory CD4+ T cells. Measured with immunoSEQ multiplex PCR; TCRdb has only the in-frame clones, and not every one. The table has tens of thousands of clones, roughly 80% seen once. Sample: memory CD4+ T cells from blood. The receptor set was obtained from an adult in good health and CMV-seronegative. Some clones in this sample may be carry-over from other donors' samples.

The chain joins TRBV5-8 to TRBJ1-2, with a possible D match to TRBD1 (6 bases). V dropped 0 bases and J dropped 9 bases, with 18 bases sitting between them. The CDR3 runs 15 residues. Germline V gene lookup returns CDR1 SGHTS and CDR2 YDEGEE. The CDR3 sequence is CASSLAVRPQGSYTF. The CDR3 bases are TGTGCCAGCAGCTTGGCCGTCAGGCCTCAGGGGAGCTACACCTTC.

The rearrangement joins TRBV4-3 to TRBJ1-1; D remains unclear. Germline CDR1 LGHNA, CDR2 YSLEER. The CDR3 is 15 amino acids. V lost 0 bases and J lost 0, with 8 bases in between. This CDR3 reads CASSQDMNMNTEAFF. DNA of the CDR3: TGCGCCAGCAGCCAAGATATGAACATGAACACTGAAGCTTTCTTT.

This CDR3 reads CATSRDRTNYGYTF. Here the CDR3 DNA reads TGTGCCACCAGCAGGGACAGGACTAACTATGGCTACACCTTC. The chain recombines TRBV15 with TRBJ1-2; 7 bases agree with TRBD1. CDR3 length: 14 residues. Germline V gene data show CDR1 as LNHNV and CDR2 as YYDKDF (reference sequence). V gave up 3 bases and J gave up 0 bases; unmatched junction bases: 1.

This clone was counted only a few times. The chain recombines TRBV30 with TRBJ1-5, with D unresolved. Trimming stripped 1 base from V and 0 bases from J, with 1 base between. The CDR3 is 12 amino acids. Germline V gives CDR1 GTSNPN, CDR2 SVGIG (reference sequence). The CDR3 DNA reads as TGTGCCTGGAGTGATAGCAATCAGCCCCAGCATTTT. Amino acids: CAWSDSNQPQHF.

Here the CDR3 reads CASSKGGITNQPQHF. In nucleotides, the CDR3 is TGTGCCAGCAGCAAGGGGGGCATTACAAATCAGCCCCAGCATTTT. The chain couples TRBV5-8 to TRBJ1-5; the D gene is possibly TRBD1 (6 bases). V lost 4 bases to trimming and J lost 4 bases, with 15 bases between them. Germline V gene data show CDR1 as SGHTS and CDR2 as YDEGEE. CDR3 length equals 15 residues.

The V and J genes are TRBV9 and TRBJ2-1; 9 positions agree with TRBD2. V lost 4 bases to trimming and J lost 8 bases; unmatched junction nucleotides: 13. This CDR3 has 16 residues. Germline CDR1 SGDLS, CDR2 YYNGEE. The CDR3 is CASSKRTSDSSDEQFF. For the CDR3, the DNA is TGTGCCAGCAGCAAAAGGACTAGCGACTCCTCGGATGAGCAGTTCTTC.

The CDR3 loop is CASSPDPWGASEQYF. DNA for the CDR3: TGTGCCAGCAGCCCGGACCCCTGGGGGGCCAGCGAGCAGTACTTC. This chain links TRBV27 with TRBJ2-7; either TRBD1 or TRBD2 may fit D (6 bases each). Germline loops: CDR1 MNHEY, CDR2 SMNVEV (reference sequence). The CDR3 has 15 amino acids. The ends were cut back, 6 bases at V and 6 bases at J, with 21 bases in the middle.

The chain employs TRBV29-1 and TRBJ2-2, with TRBD1 matching 9 bases. The CDR3 has 14 residues. Germline CDR1 and CDR2: SQVTM and ANQGSEA. V lost 6 bases to trimming and J lost 6 bases; unmatched junction nucleotides: 8. CDR3: CSVGTGNFAGELFF. For the CDR3, the DNA is TGCAGCGTAGGGACAGGGAATTTTGCCGGGGAGCTGTTTTTT.

This rearrangement joins TRBV19 to TRBJ2-2; weak D call: TRBD1 (5 bases). The germline V and J ends were trimmed by 3 bases and 4 bases, with 12 bases remaining between them. CDR1 is LNHDA and CDR2 is SQIVND in the germline V gene (reference sequence). The CDR3 loop spans 15 amino acids. In DNA, the CDR3 is TGTGCCAGTAGTATGGGGCAGACTCTCACCGGGGAGCTGTTTTTT. Translated, it gives CASSMGQTLTGELFF.

The chain joins TRBV19 to TRBJ1-1; a possible D gene is TRBD1 (6 bases). The V and J ends lost 6 bases and 4 bases respectively, with 12 bases between them. From germline, CDR1 is LNHDA and CDR2 SQIVND (reference sequence). This CDR3 is 13 amino acids long. In DNA form, the CDR3 reads TGTGCCAGTAGCCAGGGGATGGGCACTGAAGCTTTCTTT. Residues: CASSQGMGTEAFF. The full variable domain, with the rest looked up from reference TRBV19 and TRBJ1-1, is DGGITQSPKYLFRKEGQNVTLSCEQNLNHDAMYWYRQDPGQGLRLIYYSQIVNDFQKGDIAEGYSVSREKKESFPLTVTSAQKNPTAFYLCASSQGMGTEAFFGQGTRLTVV.

The chain couples TRBV19 to TRBJ2-2; tentative D call: TRBD1 (6 bases). The germline V gene has CDR1 LNHDA and CDR2 SQIVND (reference sequence). The CDR3 consists of 16 residues. The V end was cut by 7 bases, the J end by 5 bases, with 20 bases between. The CDR3, as DNA: TGTGCCAGTAAAATCCGGGCAGGGGTGGAGACCGGGGAGCTGTTTTTT. As protein: CASKIRAGVETGELFF. Full variable domain (missing parts from reference TRBV19 and TRBJ2-2): DGGITQSPKYLFRKEGQNVTLSCEQNLNHDAMYWYRQDPGQGLRLIYYSQIVNDFQKGDIAEGYSVSREKKESFPLTVTSAQKNPTAFYLCASKIRAGVETGELFFGEGSRLTVL.

This chain connects TRBV6-5 to TRBJ1-5; no clear D. CDR1 MNHEY and CDR2 SVGAGI come from the germline V gene. V dropped 5 bases and J dropped 9 bases, with 14 bases sitting between them. The CDR3 runs to 13 residues. The CDR3 sequence: CASSPGPTGPQHF. The CDR3 DNA reads as TGTGCCAGCAGTCCCGGGCCCACGGGGCCCCAGCATTTT.

V and J are TRBV28 and TRBJ1-2; D unclear. In germline, CDR1 is MDHEN, CDR2 SYDVKM. The V end was cut by 1 base, the J end by 3 bases, with 6 bases between. The length of the CDR3 is 13 residues. The DNA of the CDR3 is TGTGCCAGCAGTTTATACACCTACTATGGCTACACCTTC. It is translated as CASSLYTYYGYTF.

The gene calls are TRBV4-3 and TRBJ2-1; D is unclear. The germline V gene has CDR1 LGHNA and CDR2 YSLEER. Trimming shortened V by 0 bases and J by 0 bases, and 9 bases separated the two germline ends. This CDR3 is built from 16 residues. The CDR3: CASSQDRVSSYNEQFF. For the CDR3, the DNA is TGCGCCAGCAGCCAAGATCGGGTTAGCTCCTACAATGAGCAGTTCTTC.

The chain uses TRBV6-1 and TRBJ1-5; D is perhaps TRBD1 (6 bases). The germline V and J ends were trimmed by 4 bases and 1 base, with 17 bases remaining between them. This CDR3 is 17 amino acids long. Germline CDR1 and CDR2: MNHNS and SASEGT. CDR3 sequence reads: CASSGGHSLGSNQPQHF. In DNA form, the CDR3 reads TGTGCCAGCAGTGGGGGACATTCCTTAGGGAGCAATCAGCCCCAGCATTTT.

This chain connects TRBV18 to TRBJ1-2, with a weak D call TRBD1 (5 bases). The germline CDR1 and CDR2 sequences are KGHSH and LQKENI. V gave up 0 bases and J gave up 10 bases, with 9 bases separating them. This CDR3 comprises 12 residues. The CDR3 region is CASSPPSGAYTF. In DNA, the CDR3 is TGTGCCAGCTCACCACCGAGCGGGGCCTACACCTTC.

This clone appeared a single time. V and J are TRBV10-3 and TRBJ1-5; tentative D call: TRBD1 (5 bases). The germline V gene encodes CDR1 ENHRY and CDR2 SYGVKD. The CDR3 runs to 13 residues. Trimming took off 6 bases at V and 1 base at J, with 7 bases between the two ends. For the CDR3, the DNA is TGTGCCATCAGCCGGGACAGCAATCAGCCCCAGCATTTT. Its protein product is CAISRDSNQPQHF.

The chain links TRBV7-3 to TRBJ1-2, with D uncertain. Germline V gene sequence: CDR1 SGHTA, CDR2 FQGTGA. The CDR3 covers 12 residues. Trimming shortened V by 2 bases and J by 4 bases, and 5 bases separated the two germline ends. The CDR3 spells CASSLESYGYTF. DNA for the CDR3: TGTGCCAGCAGCTTAGAGTCCTATGGCTACACCTTC. The variable domain in full, completed from reference TRBV7-3 and TRBJ1-2, reads GAGVSQTPSNKVTEKGKYVELRCDPISGHTALYWYRQSLGQGPEFLIYFQGTGAADDSGLPNDRFFAVRPEGSVSTLKIQRTERGDSAVYLCASSLESYGYTFGSGTRLTVV.

The chain carries TRBV2 and TRBJ1-5; TRBD1 matches 10 bases. Germline CDR1 SNHLY, CDR2 FYNNEI. V was pared by 8 bases and J by 4 bases, with 8 bases of the junction left unmatched. This CDR3 comprises 15 residues. CDR3 in DNA: TGTGCCAGCCTTAGGGACAGGGGAGGTAATCAGCCCCAGCATTTT. Protein product: CASLRDRGGNQPQHF.

The CDR3 sequence is CASSISGGAQNEQFF. The CDR3, as DNA: TGTGCCAGCAGTATTAGCGGGGGGGCCCAAAATGAGCAGTTCTTC. The V call is TRBV7-3, the J call TRBJ2-1, with 11 bases identical to TRBD2. CDR1 SGHTA and CDR2 FQGTGA come from the germline V gene. V lost 6 bases, J lost 7 bases, and 8 bases stayed unmatched. CDR3 length: 15 amino acids. Combining the CDR3 with reference TRBV7-3 and TRBJ2-1 gives the whole variable domain GAGVSQTPSNKVTEKGKYVELRCDPISGHTALYWYRQSLGQGPEFLIYFQGTGAADDSGLPNDRFFAVRPEGSVSTLKIQRTERGDSAVYLCASSISGGAQNEQFFGPGTRLTVL.

V and J are TRBV6-6 and TRBJ2-7; 9 positions match TRBD1. CDR3 length equals 13 residues. Per the germline V gene, CDR1 is MNHNY and CDR2 is SVGAGI (reference sequence). The junction had 7 bases not matched to a gene; V was cut back by 7 bases and J by 6 bases. The CDR3 coding sequence is TGTGCCAGCACCTCGTACAGGGGGCTCGAGCAGTACTTC. Translated, it gives CASTSYRGLEQYF.